The subject of this entry is one TCR beta chain. This record comes from a study of blood T cell repertoires in COVID-19. On the study more broadly: There were acute and convalescent COVID-19 samples, and they came from the United States, Italy and Spain. Sources were T cells, B-cell-depleted T cells, or PBMCs; the material itself was cDNA or gDNA.

Per the original methods: Researchers report that nucleated cell counts were estimated from reference gene primer amplification. Using immunoSEQ multiplex PCR, the repertoire was profiled, and TCRdb retains in-frame clones only, with some absent. That table furnishes V, J and clone size, whereas the DNA furnished D and trimming. The sample holds around 140,000 clones, over 70% seen once. Trimming removed 0 bases from V and 5 bases from J, with 10 bases in between. In germline, CDR1 is MNHEY, CDR2 SVGAGI. There are 14 residues in the CDR3. The clonotype originates from a man aged 60-69 years with active or convalescent COVID-19. Material: peripheral blood. The chain has TRBV6-5 and TRBJ1-2, with D possibly TRBD1 on 5 matching bases. In nucleotides, the CDR3 is TGTGCCAGCAGTTACTCGACAGTAGGGTATGGCTACACCTTC. Its translation is CASSYSTVGYGYTF.